The 3 T cell receptor beta chains given below trace back to one sample, sequenced in a study of blood T cell repertoires in COVID-19. Sequenced by immunoSEQ multiplex PCR; TCRdb stores in-frame clones only, minus some. This sample has some 300,000 clones, with about 87% found just once. Sequenced sample: peripheral blood. All receptors derive from a woman in her 50s with COVID-19, enrolled during active disease.

The V gene is TRBV6-2 or TRBV6-3, the J gene TRBJ2-3; D uncertain. CDR1 is MNHEY, CDR2 SVGEGT, per germline. The V end lost 5 bases, the J end lost 9 bases, and 12 bases lay between the germline ends. The CDR3 contains 12 residues. The CDR3 here is CASSQSRSTQYF. The CDR3 DNA reads TGTGCCAGCAGTCAATCCAGGTCCACGCAGTATTTT.

The V gene is TRBV18, the J gene TRBJ1-1; D unclear. Trimming removed 3 bases from V and 5 bases from J, with 13 bases in between. Per germline, CDR1 KGHSH and CDR2 LQKENI. This CDR3 has 14 residues. The CDR3 is CASSPDQATTEAFF. Here the CDR3 DNA reads TGTGCCAGCTCACCGGATCAAGCGACGACTGAAGCTTTCTTT.

The chain has TRBV4-1 and TRBJ2-5; a weak D match, TRBD2 (6 bases). The CDR3 contains 15 residues. The ends were cut back, 2 bases at V and 4 bases at J, with 14 bases in the middle. Germline-derived CDR1 and CDR2 are MGHRA and YSYEKL. The CDR3: CASSQTGSGVETQYF. The CDR3 DNA reads as TGCGCCAGCAGCCAAACCGGGAGTGGGGTAGAGACCCAGTACTTC.